The 27 T cell receptor beta chains listed next were all sequenced from one sample in a study of shared clonotypes between healthy human individuals. Clones were sequenced by immunoSEQ multiplex PCR, and TCRdb holds only the in-frame ones, with some missing. Of approximately 500,000 clones in the sample, 70% to 80% were seen once. Input material: PBMCs. These receptors were taken from a woman in her thirties or forties in good health. Some clones in this sample may be carry-over from other donors' samples.

The chain joins TRBV4-2 to TRBJ1-1; the match to TRBD1 covers 10 bases. The V and J ends lost 3 bases and 1 base, in that order; junction bases with no gene match: 11. Per germline, CDR1 LGHNA and CDR2 YNFKEQ. The CDR3 has 18 residues. CDR3 in DNA: TGTGCCAGCAGCCATATTTTGGACAGGGGGTTGGGGAACACTGAAGCTTTCTTT. Amino acid sequence: CASSHILDRGLGNTEAFF.

The chain employs TRBV28 and TRBJ1-2; D remains ambiguous. Per germline, CDR1 MDHEN and CDR2 SYDVKM. There are 17 residues in the CDR3. V lost 3 bases and J lost 1, with 18 bases in between. The chain's CDR3 is CASSFGGPPGYNYGYTF. The CDR3 DNA is TGTGCCAGCAGTTTCGGAGGGCCCCCAGGCTATAACTATGGCTACACCTTC.

The chain couples TRBV28 to TRBJ1-3; D is uncertain. The CDR3 spans 15 residues. V was trimmed by 7 bases and J by 0 bases, leaving 13 bases between them. Germline assignment: CDR1 MDHEN and CDR2 SYDVKM. DNA for the CDR3: TGTGCCAGCATAAAGCGACCGGTCTCTGGAAACACCATATATTTT. As protein: CASIKRPVSGNTIYF.

The chain carries TRBV28 and TRBJ2-5; 7 bases are shared with TRBD1. Germline values: CDR1 MDHEN, CDR2 SYDVKM. The CDR3 runs to 12 residues. The ends lost 7 bases at V and 7 bases at J; junction bases unmatched: 6. The CDR3 region has the DNA TGTGCCAGCAACAGGGGAGAGGGGACCCAGTACTTC. Amino acids: CASNRGEGTQYF.

The rearrangement uses TRBV5-6 and TRBJ2-5; the match to TRBD1 covers 9 bases. Germline V lookup: CDR1 SGHDT, CDR2 YYEEEE. This CDR3 has 16 residues. V lost 0 bases and J lost 5; bases outside the gene matches: 8. The CDR3 nucleotides are TGTGCCAGCAGCTTGGTTGGACAGGGGTCTGGGGAGACCCAGTACTTC. Translating gives CASSLVGQGSGETQYF. The entire variable domain, with the rest obtained from reference TRBV5-6 and TRBJ2-5, is as follows: DAGVTQSPTHLIKTRGQQVTLRCSPKSGHDTVSWYQQALGQGPQFIFQYYEEEERQRGNFPDRFSGHQFPNYSSELNVNALLLGDSALYLCASSLVGQGSGETQYFGPGTRLLVL.

J is TRBJ2-5 and V is TRBV30, with D perhaps being TRBD1 or TRBD2 (6 bases each). Trimming cost V 2 bases and J 4 bases, with 17 bases left between them. Germline V lookup: CDR1 GTSNPN, CDR2 SVGIG (reference sequence). CDR3 length: 15 amino acids. CDR3 DNA sequence: TGTGCCTGGAGTAGGCGGGACATTTTTTCAGAGACCCAGTACTTC. This codes for CAWSRRDIFSETQYF.

The chain is built from TRBV6-1 and TRBJ1-4; D possibly corresponds to TRBD1 (6 bases). This CDR3 spans 14 amino acids. Germline CDR1 and CDR2: MNHNS and SASEGT. The germline V and J ends were trimmed by 7 bases and 7 bases, with 16 bases remaining between them. The CDR3 loop is CASMERGGGEKLFF. CDR3 DNA: TGTGCCAGCATGGAACGGGGGGGCGGTGAAAAACTGTTTTTT.

This clone was seen only a few times. The rearrangement uses TRBV5-1 and TRBJ2-7; 14 nucleotides line up with TRBD2. V gave up 5 bases and J gave up 7 bases; unmatched junction bases: 5. This CDR3 comprises 14 residues. CDR1 is SGHRS and CDR2 is YFSETQ in the germline V gene. The CDR3 sequence: CASSPGTSGGEQYF. CDR3 DNA sequence: TGCGCCAGCAGTCCCGGGACTAGCGGGGGTGAGCAGTACTTC.

Only a few counts were recorded for this clone. V is TRBV10-2 and J is TRBJ1-1; 7 bases map to TRBD1. In germline, CDR1 is WSHSY, CDR2 SAAADI. CDR3 length: 12 residues. The ends lost 5 bases at V and 7 bases at J; junction bases unmatched: 4. This CDR3 reads CASSWGQSEAFF. The CDR3 DNA is TGCGCCAGCAGTTGGGGACAGAGTGAAGCTTTCTTT.

V and J are TRBV4-1 and TRBJ1-4, with D maybe TRBD1 (5 bases). This CDR3 has 15 amino acids. CDR1 is MGHRA and CDR2 is YSYEKL in the germline V gene. V was cut by 1 base and J by 5 bases, with 11 bases left in between. This chain's CDR3 is CASSQVGLGNEKLFF. The CDR3 DNA follows: TGCGCCAGCAGCCAAGTGGGACTGGGAAATGAAAAACTGTTTTTT.

The chain has TRBV28 and TRBJ1-2; TRBD1 is a possible D gene (6 bases). Germline CDR1 and CDR2: MDHEN and SYDVKM. Trimming cost V 2 bases and J 2 bases, with 12 bases left between them. The CDR3 consists of 15 residues. CDR3 sequence: CASSLRGGFNYGYTF. CDR3 nucleotides: TGTGCCAGCAGTTTACGAGGGGGATTCAACTATGGCTACACCTTC.

The chain links TRBV5-5 to TRBJ2-5, with D hard to call. V was trimmed by 0 bases and J by 5 bases, leaving 8 bases between them. This CDR3 spans 13 amino acids. Germline V CDR1 and CDR2: SGHKS, YYEKEE (reference sequence). In nucleotides, the CDR3 is TGTGCCAGCAGCTTGGGAAGTCGGGAGACCCAGTACTTC. Protein sequence: CASSLGSRETQYF.

V gene TRBV2 combines with J gene TRBJ1-1; D is unresolved. The V gene lost 0 bases and the J gene lost 1 base, with 6 bases spanning the gap. CDR1 and CDR2 from the germline V gene are SNHLY and FYNNEI. This CDR3 is built from 14 residues. CDR3 sequence: CASSEAGTNTEAFF. DNA of the CDR3: TGTGCCAGCAGTGAAGCGGGAACGAACACTGAAGCTTTCTTT.

The chain recombines TRBV18 with TRBJ2-5; 7 nucleotides line up with TRBD2. This CDR3 has 16 residues. Germline CDR1 reads KGHSH; CDR2 reads LQKENI. V lost 3 bases to trimming and J lost 5 bases; unmatched junction nucleotides: 12. In DNA, the CDR3 is TGTGCCAGCTCACCTAGTTGGCGGGAGTTTTCGGAGACCCAGTACTTC. It specifies CASSPSWREFSETQYF. Full variable domain (remainder filled in from reference TRBV18 and TRBJ2-5): NAGVMQNPRHLVRRRGQEARLRCSPMKGHSHVYWYRQLPEEGLKFMVYLQKENIIDESGMPKERFSAEFPKEGPSILRIQQVVRGDSAAYFCASSPSWREFSETQYFGPGTRLLVL.

V is TRBV7-3 and J is TRBJ2-1, with D possibly TRBD1 on 5 matching bases. Trimming stripped 5 bases from V and 8 bases from J, with 19 bases between. Germline CDR1 reads SGHTA; CDR2 reads FQGTGA. CDR3 length equals 15 residues. Here the CDR3 reads CASSLSGAVGDEQFF. The DNA for the CDR3 is TGTGCCAGCAGCCTCAGTGGGGCCGTTGGTGATGAGCAGTTCTTC.

The V call is TRBV19, the J call TRBJ1-4; TRBD1 aligns across 7 bases. Germline trimming cut 6 bases from V and 8 bases from J; bases unmatched to any gene: 9. The CDR3 is 14 residues long. Germline V gene data show CDR1 as LNHDA and CDR2 as SQIVND (reference sequence). CDR3 in amino acids: CASRYTGEGEKLFF. CDR3 DNA: TGTGCCAGTAGATATACAGGGGAAGGGGAAAAACTGTTTTTT.

The count of this clone is one. V and J are TRBV5-1 and TRBJ2-2; tentatively, D is TRBD1 (5 bases). The CDR3 extends over 16 amino acids. CDR1 is SGHRS and CDR2 is YFSETQ in the germline V gene. The V and J ends lost 4 bases and 0 bases respectively, with 13 bases between them. This CDR3 is CASSPLTDANTGELFF. CDR3 nucleotide sequence: TGCGCCAGCAGCCCCCTGACAGACGCGAACACCGGGGAGCTGTTTTTT.

This chain uses TRBV5-1 with TRBJ1-4; 8 bases map to TRBD1. V gave up 0 bases and J gave up 4 bases; unmatched junction bases: 5. CDR1 is SGHRS, CDR2 YFSETQ, per germline. The CDR3 runs 16 residues. CDR3 DNA sequence: TGCGCCAGCAGCTTGGTCGGGACAGGAGATAATGAAAAACTGTTTTTT. Its translation: CASSLVGTGDNEKLFF. The full variable domain, completed using reference TRBV5-1 and TRBJ1-4, is KAGVTQTPRYLIKTRGQQVTLSCSPISGHRSVSWYQQTPGQGLQFLFEYFSETQRNKGNFPGRFSGRQFSNSRSEMNVSTLELGDSALYLCASSLVGTGDNEKLFFGSGTQLSVL.

This clone came up a few times. The V gene is TRBV30, the J gene TRBJ1-1; D is uncertain. CDR1 and CDR2 from the germline V gene are GTSNPN and SVGIG (reference sequence). This CDR3 has 13 residues. Trimming removed 0 bases at V and 0 bases at J, with 5 bases between. The CDR3 here is CAWSVAMNTEAFF. In DNA, the CDR3 is TGTGCCTGGAGTGTAGCAATGAACACTGAAGCTTTCTTT.

This chain joins TRBV9 and TRBJ1-1, with 7 positions matching TRBD1. Germline V gene data show CDR1 as SGDLS and CDR2 as YYNGEE. V dropped 3 bases and J dropped 4; count of bases not matched to a gene: 6. The CDR3 is 14 amino acids. The CDR3 is CASSATGQFTEAFF. The CDR3 DNA reads as TGTGCCAGCAGCGCGACAGGGCAGTTCACTGAAGCTTTCTTT.

The chain carries TRBV2 and TRBJ2-2; 10 bases map to TRBD2. Germline assignment: CDR1 SNHLY and CDR2 FYNNEI. The CDR3 has 15 residues. The trim removed 5 bases at V and 4 bases at J, leaving 4 bases unmatched. The CDR3 region has the DNA TGTGCCAGCAGTTTGACTAGCGGGCTCACCGGGGAGCTGTTTTTT. It translates to CASSLTSGLTGELFF.

With respect to this clone: A far larger clone is a single base away, which makes a read error likely. Other DNA sequences in this sample translate to the same CDR3. CDR3 region: CASSTRQGARKRAFF. For the CDR3, the DNA is TGTGCCAGCAGCACCCGACAGGGGGCAAGAAAAAGGGCTTTCTTT. J is TRBJ1-1 and V is TRBV21-1; the D call in the table, TRBD1, was not verified against the DNA. TRBV21-1 is classified as a pseudogene. The length of the CDR3 is 15 residues.

This clone was detected a few times. The gene calls are TRBV2 and TRBJ1-5; 8 nucleotides agree with TRBD1. V lost 5 bases to trimming and J lost 3 bases; unmatched junction nucleotides: 3. The CDR3 length is 14 residues. Germline V gene data show CDR1 as SNHLY and CDR2 as FYNNEI. CDR3 sequence: CASSPGGPNQPQHF. The DNA for the CDR3 is TGTGCCAGCAGTCCAGGGGGCCCCAATCAGCCCCAGCATTTT.

This clone was found once. The chain recombines TRBV10-3 with TRBJ2-1; 9 bases are a match to TRBD1. The CDR3 loop spans 14 amino acids. Trimming took 3 bases from V and 7 from J; bases not matched to a gene: 4. Germline CDR1 and CDR2: ENHRY and SYGVKD. CDR3 sequence: CAISDWGQGNEQFF. CDR3 DNA: TGTGCCATCAGTGATTGGGGACAGGGAAATGAGCAGTTCTTC.

The chain uses TRBV6-1 and TRBJ2-7, with D unresolved. Germline V gene data show CDR1 as MNHNS and CDR2 as SASEGT. The germline V and J ends were trimmed by 3 bases and 6 bases, with 12 bases remaining between them. The CDR3 spans 13 residues. CDR3 residues: CASSDRTVGEQYF. CDR3 sequence (DNA): TGTGCCAGCAGTGATCGCACAGTCGGCGAGCAGTACTTC.

This clone was observed a handful of times. The chain uses TRBV15 and TRBJ1-1; unclear D gene. Germline CDR1 is LNHNV and CDR2 is YYDKDF (reference sequence). CDR3 length equals 14 residues. The germline V and J ends were trimmed by 1 base and 5 bases, with 11 bases remaining between them. As DNA, the CDR3 is TGTGCCACCAGCAGAGTGGTCCGGGCTACTGAAGCTTTCTTT. Protein sequence: CATSRVVRATEAFF.

The chain joins TRBV19 to TRBJ1-5; tentatively, D is TRBD1 (5 bases). Between the trimmed V and J ends, which lost 6 bases and 2 bases, there was a span of 17 bases. Looked up from germline, CDR1 is LNHDA and CDR2 is SQIVND (reference sequence). The CDR3 sequence is 16 residues long. The CDR3 is CASREADWDRNQPQHF. The DNA for the CDR3 is TGTGCCAGTAGGGAGGCCGATTGGGACCGCAATCAGCCCCAGCATTTT.